The 16 T cell receptor beta chains listed next were all sequenced from one sample in a study of blood T cell repertoires in COVID-19 (dated by TCRdb to 2020 to 2022). Libraries were constructed by the immunoSEQ multiplex PCR assay. TCRdb took this table from immuneACCESS and kept in-frame rearrangements with V and J called. Such tables lack part of the clones; where checked against another copy, unresolved V genes explain under half of the gap, and the rest is unexplained. Within this sample are fewer than 350,000 clones, with approximately 88% of them counted one time only. The ten largest clonotypes hold 4.5% to 5.5% of the sample. Sequencing was performed on PBMCs or T cells enriched from blood (not recorded which). The receptors shown here come from a man in his fifties or sixties who had recovered from COVID-19.

The rearrangement uses TRBV11-1 and TRBJ2-3, with unresolved D. Deletions cut 3 bases from V and 6 bases from J, with 7 bases between. The CDR3 has 12 amino acids. Per the germline V gene, CDR1 is SGHAT and CDR2 is FQDESV (reference sequence). This CDR3 reads CASSFLSDTQYF. As DNA, the CDR3 is TGTGCCAGCAGCTTTCTGTCCGATACGCAGTATTTT.

The V and J genes are TRBV7-2 and TRBJ1-5; a weak D match, TRBD1 (6 bases). The germline V gene encodes CDR1 SGHTA and CDR2 FQGNSA. The CDR3 spans 17 residues. Trimming took off 5 bases at V and 3 bases at J, with 20 bases between the two ends. The CDR3 reads CASSQSRGGTSNQPQHF. Here the CDR3 DNA reads TGTGCCAGCAGCCAATCCCGAGGGGGAACTTCCAATCAGCCCCAGCATTTT.

The rearrangement joins TRBV28 to TRBJ2-7; possibly TRBD2 for D (7 bases). Trimming removed 2 bases at V and 4 bases at J, with 33 bases between. This CDR3 spans 21 amino acids. From germline, CDR1 is MDHEN and CDR2 SYDVKM. CDR3 DNA sequence: TGTGCCAGCAGTTTAAACAGGGAAAAGGGGCCCCGTGGGGGGGCCAAATACGAGCAGTACTTC. Translation gives CASSLNREKGPRGGAKYEQYF.

The rearrangement links TRBV9 to TRBJ1-1; maybe TRBD1 (6 bases). V lost 4 bases, J lost 3 bases, and 10 bases lay in between. The CDR3 contains 13 residues. Germline CDR1 reads SGDLS; CDR2 reads YYNGEE. CDR3 protein: CASSREGDTEAFF. The DNA of the CDR3 is TGTGCCAGCAGCAGGGAGGGGGACACTGAAGCTTTCTTT.

The CDR3 DNA sequence: TGTGCCAGCAGTGAATTCAAGTCAACTGAGCAGTACTTC. This encodes CASSEFKSTEQYF. The chain recombines TRBV2 with TRBJ2-7; D call uncertain. Germline values: CDR1 SNHLY, CDR2 FYNNEI. V lost 2 bases to trimming and J lost 7 bases, with 12 bases between them. The CDR3 totals 13 residues.

This clone was observed once. This chain uses TRBV6-2 or TRBV6-3 with TRBJ2-7; the D gene is possibly TRBD1 (6 bases). The germline gives CDR1 MNHEY, CDR2 SVGEGT. The CDR3 totals 13 residues. Deletions cut 2 bases from V and 3 bases from J, with 8 bases between. The CDR3 DNA reads as TGTGCCAGCAGTTACCCGGACAGCTACGAGCAGTACTTC. Its protein is CASSYPDSYEQYF.

The chain combines TRBV28 with TRBJ2-2, with D unclear. Trimming took off 7 bases at V and 2 bases at J, with 5 bases between the two ends. The CDR3 spans 12 residues. Germline V gives CDR1 MDHEN, CDR2 SYDVKM. Here the CDR3 DNA reads TGTGCCAGCACCTTAAACACCGGGGAGCTGTTTTTT. Its protein is CASTLNTGELFF.

As regards this clone: One junction end disagrees with the germline gene, perhaps due to a read error. The chain carries TRBV5-4 and TRBJ1-5; 8 bases are a match to TRBD1. Germline loops: CDR1 SGHNT, CDR2 YYREEE (reference sequence). CDR3 length: 14 amino acids. CDR3 protein: CASSLDRGNQPQHF. The DNA for the CDR3 is TGTGCCAGCAGTTTGGACAGGGGCAATCAGCCCCAGCATTTT. Drawing the rest from reference TRBV5-4 and TRBJ1-5, the complete variable domain is ETGVTQSPTHLIKTRGQQVTLRCSSQSGHNTVSWYQQALGQGPQFIFQYYREEENGRGNFPPRFSGLQFPNYSSELNVNALELDDSALYLCASSLDRGNQPQHFGDGTRLSIL.

This chain connects TRBV7-9 to TRBJ2-1, with 8 positions matching TRBD1. V lost 1 base and J lost 6; bases outside the gene matches: 5. Germline V CDR1 and CDR2: SEHNR, FQNEAQ (reference sequence). The CDR3 totals 15 residues. This CDR3 is CASSLGRTGFNEQFF. CDR3 DNA: TGTGCCAGCAGCTTAGGTCGGACAGGGTTCAATGAGCAGTTCTTC.

DNA for the CDR3: TGTGCCAGCAGCGTAGGTGGGGGCAGGGAGCAGTACTTC. Translating it yields CASSVGGGREQYF. The V and J genes are TRBV9 and TRBJ2-7; perhaps TRBD1 as D (6 bases). CDR1 and CDR2 from the germline V gene are SGDLS and YYNGEE. Trimming removed 0 bases at V and 7 bases at J, with 11 bases between. This CDR3 has 13 amino acids.

The V call is TRBV29-1, the J call TRBJ2-7; weak D call: TRBD2 (6 bases). Between the trimmed V and J ends, which lost 5 bases and 3 bases, there was a span of 11 bases. Germline V gene lookup returns CDR1 SQVTM and CDR2 ANQGSEA. This CDR3 has 12 residues. CDR3 nucleotides: TGCAGCGTTTCTGCGCGGGGCTACGAGCAGTACTTC. It encodes CSVSARGYEQYF.

This chain joins TRBV7-3 and TRBJ1-1, with D tentatively TRBD1 (6 bases). The CDR3 contains 16 residues. The V gene lost 5 bases and the J gene lost 0 bases, with 16 bases spanning the gap. From germline, CDR1 is SGHTA and CDR2 FQGTGA. The CDR3 DNA is TGTGCCAGCAGCCTTACAGGGATGAGGGTGAACACTGAAGCTTTCTTT. Protein sequence: CASSLTGMRVNTEAFF.

The chain recombines TRBV14 with TRBJ2-2; 12 nucleotides line up with TRBD1. Germline CDR1 reads SGHDN; CDR2 reads FVKESK. The V and J ends lost 4 bases and 0 bases, in that order; junction bases with no gene match: 18. CDR3 length equals 22 residues. The chain's CDR3 is CASSPWYRDRGLFEANTGELFF. CDR3 DNA sequence: TGTGCCAGCAGCCCTTGGTACCGGGACAGGGGGCTTTTTGAAGCGAACACCGGGGAGCTGTTTTTT.

The rearrangement links TRBV6-4 to TRBJ1-5; no reliable D call. The CDR3 is made up of 17 amino acids. The germline V gene has CDR1 MRHNA and CDR2 SNTAGT. The V end lost 3 bases, the J end lost 0 bases, and 15 bases lay between the germline ends. CDR3 nucleotides: TGTGCCAGCAGTGAGGGTCTAGACCGCTATAGCAATCAGCCCCAGCATTTT. It is translated as CASSEGLDRYSNQPQHF.

The chain has TRBV18 and TRBJ2-7; 9 bases line up with TRBD2. Germline CDR1 and CDR2: KGHSH and LQKENI. The ends lost 5 bases at V and 6 bases at J; junction bases unmatched: 8. The CDR3 is made up of 14 amino acids. The CDR3 DNA reads TGTGCCAGCTCATCTTTAGCGGGAGAGGGCGAGCAGTACTTC. Encoded protein: CASSSLAGEGEQYF.

The chain joins TRBV7-3 to TRBJ2-2, with 10 bases fitting TRBD1. V lost 3 bases and J lost 6; bases outside the gene matches: 1. This CDR3 is 14 amino acids long. In germline, CDR1 is SGHTA, CDR2 FQGTGA. The CDR3 sequence: CASSFGQGAGELFF. CDR3 DNA sequence: TGTGCCAGCAGCTTCGGACAGGGGGCCGGGGAGCTGTTTTTT.